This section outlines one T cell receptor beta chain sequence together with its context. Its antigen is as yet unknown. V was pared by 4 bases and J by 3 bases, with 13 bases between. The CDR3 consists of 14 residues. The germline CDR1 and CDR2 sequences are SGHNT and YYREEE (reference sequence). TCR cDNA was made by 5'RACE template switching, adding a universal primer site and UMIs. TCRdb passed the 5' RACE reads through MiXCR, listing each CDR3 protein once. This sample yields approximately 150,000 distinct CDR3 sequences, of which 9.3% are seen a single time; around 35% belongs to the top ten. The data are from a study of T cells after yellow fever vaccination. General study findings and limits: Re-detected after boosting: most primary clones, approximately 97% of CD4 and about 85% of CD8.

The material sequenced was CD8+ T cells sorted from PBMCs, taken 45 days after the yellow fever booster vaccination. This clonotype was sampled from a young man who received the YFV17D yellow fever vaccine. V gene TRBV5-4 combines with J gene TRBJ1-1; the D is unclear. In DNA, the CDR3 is TGTGCCAGCAGCCACTCGGGTCAGGACACTGAAGCTTTCTTT. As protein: CASSHSGQDTEAFF.